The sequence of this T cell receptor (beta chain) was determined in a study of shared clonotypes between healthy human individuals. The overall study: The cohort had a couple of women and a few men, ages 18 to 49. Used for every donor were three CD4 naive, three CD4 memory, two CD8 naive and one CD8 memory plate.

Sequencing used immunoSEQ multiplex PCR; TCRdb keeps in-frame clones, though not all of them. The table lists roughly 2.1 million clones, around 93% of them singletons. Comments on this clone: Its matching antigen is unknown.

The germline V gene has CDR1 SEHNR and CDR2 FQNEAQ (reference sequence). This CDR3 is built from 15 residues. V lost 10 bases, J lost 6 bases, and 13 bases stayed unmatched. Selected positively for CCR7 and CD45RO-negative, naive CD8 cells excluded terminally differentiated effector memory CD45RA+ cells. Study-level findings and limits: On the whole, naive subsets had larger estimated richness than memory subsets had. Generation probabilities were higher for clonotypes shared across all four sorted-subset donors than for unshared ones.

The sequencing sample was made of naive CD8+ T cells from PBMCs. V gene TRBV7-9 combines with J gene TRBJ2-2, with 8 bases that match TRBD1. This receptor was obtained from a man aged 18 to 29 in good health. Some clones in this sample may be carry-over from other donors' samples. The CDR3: CATPDRGSYAGELFF. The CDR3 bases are TGTGCCACACCCGACAGGGGTTCTTACGCCGGGGAGCTGTTTTTT.